The 6 T cell receptor beta chains given below trace back to one sample, sequenced in a study of regulatory dendritic cells for organ transplantation. The data were produced by immunoSEQ multiplex PCR, yet TCRdb's version contains in-frame clones alone and is incomplete. In the table there are 20,000 or so clones, around 85% of which are singletons. No cognate antigen is known for these TCRs. Sorted subsets were CFSE-labeled and cultured about 5 days with allogeneic dendritic cells. The sample consisted of memory CD4+ T cells from blood cultured with regulatory dendritic cells. Subset denoted: CD45RO+ memory T cells. Every receptor here comes from a human donor in good health.

The V and J genes are TRBV11-2 and TRBJ2-5, with D uncertain. The CDR3 runs to 12 residues. V was shortened by 5 bases and J by 11 bases, with 15 bases between the two germline ends. Germline values: CDR1 SGHAT, CDR2 FQNNGV. CDR3: CASSPNQNLQYF. CDR3 sequence (DNA): TGTGCCAGCAGCCCAAATCAGAACCTGCAGTACTTC.

This clone was detected once. The rearrangement joins TRBV6-6 to TRBJ2-7; TRBD2 matches 10 bases. Germline CDR1 is MNHNY and CDR2 is SVGAGI (reference sequence). The length of the CDR3 is 13 residues. V lost 8 bases, J lost 4 bases, and 5 bases stayed unmatched. The chain's CDR3 is CASCQREGYEQYF. The DNA for the CDR3 is TGTGCCAGCTGCCAGCGGGAGGGGTACGAGCAGTACTTC.

This clone has a handful of counts. The V call is TRBV7-2, the J call TRBJ2-7; 12 bases match TRBD2. The CDR3 runs to 15 residues. Trimming took 5 bases from V and 0 from J; bases not matched to a gene: 2. Germline V lookup: CDR1 SGHTA, CDR2 FQGNSA. This CDR3 is CASSRTSGDSYEQYF. CDR3 DNA: TGTGCCAGCAGCCGGACTAGCGGGGACTCCTACGAGCAGTACTTC.

This rearrangement joins TRBV2 to TRBJ2-7, with D perhaps given as TRBD1 or TRBD2 (5 bases each). V gave up 5 bases and J gave up 4 bases, with 21 bases separating them. This CDR3 has 16 amino acids. In germline, CDR1 is SNHLY, CDR2 FYNNEI. The CDR3 protein is CASSLSIGRGDYEQYF. As DNA, the CDR3 is TGTGCCAGCAGTTTATCAATAGGCCGGGGCGATTACGAGCAGTACTTC.

This chain joins TRBV5-5 and TRBJ2-7; 11 nucleotides agree with TRBD2. Germline V CDR1 and CDR2: SGHKS, YYEKEE (reference sequence). V lost 1 base to trimming and J lost 5 bases; unmatched junction nucleotides: 14. The CDR3 length is 18 residues. CDR3 DNA: TGTGCCAGCAGCTTGAGGACTAGCGGGTCATGGCTCCTCCACGAGCAGTACTTC. Translation gives CASSLRTSGSWLLHEQYF.

The chain couples TRBV6-5 to TRBJ2-1; TRBD2 matches 10 bases. With 6 bases clipped from V and 7 bases from J, the junction kept 6 bases outside the gene matches. Germline V CDR1 and CDR2: MNHEY, SVGAGI. CDR3 size: 14 residues. The chain's CDR3 is CASRASGRNNEQFF. The CDR3 DNA reads TGTGCCAGCAGGGCTAGCGGGAGAAATAATGAGCAGTTCTTC.